This T cell receptor (beta chain) was documented in a study of blood T cell repertoires in COVID-19. Study-level background: The origin of the acute and convalescent COVID-19 samples was the United States, Italy and Spain.

In the original analysis: Amplification of reference gene primers was used by the study to estimate nucleated cell counts. Measured with immunoSEQ multiplex PCR; TCRdb has only the in-frame clones, and not every one. V, J and clone size are those of that table, while D and trimming were read from the DNA. Of some 110,000 clones in the sample, about four fifths were seen once. This CDR3 region has 12 residues. CDR1 and CDR2 from the germline V gene are SEHNR and FQNEAQ (reference sequence). Trimming left V 6 bases short and J 1 base short, with 6 bases between. The TCR originated in a woman in her seventies with acute or convalescent COVID-19. The rearrangement uses TRBV7-9 and TRBJ1-1, with D possibly TRBD1 on 6 matching bases. Sequences were obtained from peripheral blood. CDR3 residues: CASRQGNTEAFF. The CDR3 DNA sequence: TGTGCCAGCAGACAGGGGAACACTGAAGCTTTCTTT. The full variable domain, rest sourced from reference TRBV7-9 and TRBJ1-1, is DTGVSQNPRHKITKRGQNVTFRCDPISEHNRLYWYRQTLGQGPEFLTYFQNEAQLEKSRLLSDRFSAERPKGSFSTLEIQRTEQGDSAMYLCASRQGNTEAFFGQGTRLTVV.